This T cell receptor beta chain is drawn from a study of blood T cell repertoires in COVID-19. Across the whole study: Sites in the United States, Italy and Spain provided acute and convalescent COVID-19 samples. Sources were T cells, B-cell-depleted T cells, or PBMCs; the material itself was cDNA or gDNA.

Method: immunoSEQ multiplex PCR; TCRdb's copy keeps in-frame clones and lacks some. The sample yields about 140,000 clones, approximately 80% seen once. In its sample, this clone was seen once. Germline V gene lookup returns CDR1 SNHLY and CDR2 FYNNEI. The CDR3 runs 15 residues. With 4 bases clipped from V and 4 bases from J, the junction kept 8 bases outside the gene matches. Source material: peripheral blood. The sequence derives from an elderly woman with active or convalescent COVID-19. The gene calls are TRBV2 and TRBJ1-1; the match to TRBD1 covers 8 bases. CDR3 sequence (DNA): TGTGCCAGCAGTGCCCGGGGGACAGGCGGCACTGAAGCTTTCTTT. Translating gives CASSARGTGGTEAFF. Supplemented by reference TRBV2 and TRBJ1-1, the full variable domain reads EPEVTQTPSHQVTQMGQEVILRCVPISNHLYFYWYRQILGQKVEFLVSFYNNEISEKSEIFDDQFSVERPDGSNFTLKIRSTKLEDSAMYFCASSARGTGGTEAFFGQGTRLTVV.